This T cell receptor beta chain was recorded in a study of CD8 T cells in ankylosing spondylitis. J was trimmed by 5 bases and V by 6 bases; bases with no gene match: 6. CDR3 length equals 15 residues. Looked up from germline, CDR1 is SEHNR and CDR2 is FQNEAQ (reference sequence). This clonotype was observed once. Antigen unknown. Findings and caveats of the study: According to the report, clones linked to the disease were significantly enriched in matched synovial fluid samples taken from ankylosing spondylitis patients. Characteristic of ankylosing spondylitis blood, it appeared, was a TCR beta motif comprising 7 to 9 highly homologous variants. A number of the motif variants had already been described in reactive arthritis synovial fluid and blood. The authors found the disease-linked clones to be CD8+ and relatively rare in peripheral blood.

Quantitative 5'-RACE was performed with molecular barcodes, and it yielded the TCR beta libraries. From the 5' RACE reads, TCRdb called clonotypes with MiXCR, one entry per CDR3 protein. The repertoire holds 350,000 to 550,000 distinct CDR3 sequences, with 20% to 30% as singletons. The chain is built from TRBV7-9 and TRBJ2-6; TRBD2 matches 8 bases. The sequence was collected from a male donor with ankylosing spondylitis. The specimen was blood, either unsorted or a sorted T cell fraction (not recorded which). The CDR3 DNA is TGTGCCAGCAGTCCGGGGGGGAATAGGGCCAACGTCCTGACTTTC. Its protein is CASSPGGNRANVLTF.